The next 12 T cell receptor beta chains were all read from a single sample in a study of shared clonotypes between healthy human individuals. TCRdb's table, derived via immunoSEQ multiplex PCR, lists solely in-frame clones and lacks some. The repertoire includes 1.4 million to 1.5 million clones, more than 95% of them detected once, and approximately 1.1% sits in the top ten. Sequenced input: naive CD4+ T cells sorted from blood. Subset specified: CD45RA+ positively selected. The receptors were sampled from a young man in good health.

The gene calls are TRBV7-9 and TRBJ1-1; D possibly corresponds to TRBD1 (6 bases). Germline V gene lookup returns CDR1 SEHNR and CDR2 FQNEAQ (reference sequence). The CDR3 extends over 16 amino acids. Between the trimmed V and J ends, which lost 10 bases and 1 base, there was a span of 22 bases. CDR3 DNA: TGTGCCAACACGTGGCCCAGGGGACGAGGGAACACTGAAGCTTTCTTT. Translated: CANTWPRGRGNTEAFF.

This clone was counted once. The chain links TRBV5-1 to TRBJ2-5; tentatively, D is TRBD2 (6 bases). The germline CDR1 and CDR2 sequences are SGHRS and YFSETQ. Trimming left V 1 base short and J 3 bases short, with 13 bases between. The CDR3 consists of 15 residues. CDR3 bases: TGCGCCAGCAGCTTGCGTAGCGGAGAAAAAGAGACCCAGTACTTC. This gives the protein CASSLRSGEKETQYF.

This clone was recorded once. V and J are TRBV5-1 and TRBJ2-7, with D possibly being TRBD1 (7 bases). The CDR3 extends over 15 amino acids. The V gene's germline CDR1 is SGHRS and CDR2 YFSETQ. Deletions cut 0 bases from V and 3 bases from J, with 13 bases between. CDR3 loop: CASSLAEGASYEQYF. As DNA, the CDR3 is TGCGCCAGCAGCTTGGCGGAGGGGGCAAGCTACGAGCAGTACTTC.

The chain is built from TRBV27 and TRBJ2-1; maybe TRBD2 (6 bases). This CDR3 is built from 20 residues. Germline loops: CDR1 MNHEY, CDR2 SMNVEV (reference sequence). Trimming removed 4 bases from V and 5 bases from J, with 30 bases in between. CDR3 residues: CASSYIGVPMRGVIHNEQFF. In DNA, the CDR3 is TGTGCCAGCAGTTATATTGGGGTCCCCATGCGGGGAGTAATTCACAATGAGCAGTTCTTC.

This CDR3 is CATSSRSGRLHEQFF. The CDR3 coding sequence is TGTGCCACCAGCAGCCGTAGCGGGAGGTTGCATGAGCAGTTCTTC. V and J are TRBV15 and TRBJ2-1; 10 nucleotides line up with TRBD2. From germline, CDR1 is LNHNV and CDR2 YYDKDF (reference sequence). This CDR3 spans 15 amino acids. The V segment lost 3 bases and the J segment 8 bases; nucleotides outside the gene matches: 7. Drawing the rest from reference TRBV15 and TRBJ2-1, the complete variable domain is DAMVIQNPRYQVTQFGKPVTLSCSQTLNHNVMYWYQQKSSQAPKLLFHYYDKDFNNEADTPDNFQSRRPNTSFCFLDIRSPGLGDTAMYLCATSSRSGRLHEQFFGPGTRLTVL.

The genes are TRBV5-4 and TRBJ2-7, with 13 nucleotides matching TRBD2. This CDR3 spans 16 amino acids. With 4 bases clipped from V and 0 bases from J, the junction kept 4 bases outside the gene matches. The germline CDR1 and CDR2 sequences are SGHNT and YYREEE (reference sequence). CDR3 residues: CASSQGLAGVSYEQYF. The CDR3 DNA sequence: TGTGCCAGCAGCCAAGGACTAGCGGGAGTCTCCTACGAGCAGTACTTC. Supplemented by reference TRBV5-4 and TRBJ2-7, the full variable domain reads ETGVTQSPTHLIKTRGQQVTLRCSSQSGHNTVSWYQQALGQGPQFIFQYYREEENGRGNFPPRFSGLQFPNYSSELNVNALELDDSALYLCASSQGLAGVSYEQYFGPGTRLTVT.

This chain links TRBV7-9 with TRBJ2-1, with a tentative D call TRBD2 (5 bases). Deletions cut 5 bases from V and 7 bases from J, with 12 bases between. The CDR3 is 13 residues long. Looked up from germline, CDR1 is SEHNR and CDR2 is FQNEAQ (reference sequence). The chain's CDR3 is CASSLLGANEQFF. The CDR3 DNA is TGTGCCAGCAGCCTACTAGGAGCTAATGAGCAGTTCTTC. Drawing the rest from reference TRBV7-9 and TRBJ2-1, the complete variable domain is DTGVSQNPRHKITKRGQNVTFRCDPISEHNRLYWYRQTLGQGPEFLTYFQNEAQLEKSRLLSDRFSAERPKGSFSTLEIQRTEQGDSAMYLCASSLLGANEQFFGPGTRLTVL.

This sequence joins TRBV7-7 and TRBJ2-2; TRBD2 matches at 8 bases. The length of the CDR3 is 14 residues. Germline V gives CDR1 SSHAT, CDR2 FNYEAQ (reference sequence). Trimming at V came to 5 bases and at J to 4 bases, leaving 3 bases not matched to a gene. CDR3: CASSPGTSTGELFF. CDR3 DNA: TGTGCCAGCAGCCCCGGGACTAGCACCGGGGAGCTGTTTTTT.

This chain joins TRBV4-2 and TRBJ2-5; 7 nucleotides match TRBD2. The germline CDR1 and CDR2 sequences are LGHNA and YNFKEQ. The V and J ends lost 0 bases and 3 bases, in that order; junction bases with no gene match: 4. This CDR3 is 15 amino acids long. The CDR3 coding sequence is TGTGCCAGCAGCCAAGAGTGGGGAGGGAAAGAGACCCAGTACTTC. As protein: CASSQEWGGKETQYF.

The J gene is TRBJ2-1, the V gene TRBV11-3; TRBD1 matches at 7 bases. Trimming cost V 5 bases and J 0 bases; bases outside gene matches: 19. The germline V gene has CDR1 SGHNT and CDR2 YENEEA. The CDR3 length is 20 residues. Here the CDR3 DNA reads TGTGCCAGCAGCAATAAGGGGGCCAGGTCTCCTCAGAGCTCCTACAATGAGCAGTTCTTC. This sequence encodes CASSNKGARSPQSSYNEQFF.

The CDR3 DNA sequence: TGTGCCAGCAGCTCCGCGGGGGGGCTTCGAGAGACCCAGTACTTC. Amino acids: CASSSAGGLRETQYF. The chain uses TRBV5-4 and TRBJ2-5, with 9 bases aligning to TRBD2. This CDR3 contains 15 residues. Trimming removed 3 bases from V and 4 bases from J; junction bases left unmatched: 7. Looked up from germline, CDR1 is SGHNT and CDR2 is YYREEE (reference sequence).

The gene calls are TRBV4-2 and TRBJ1-5; 9 nucleotides line up with TRBD1. The CDR3 length is 17 residues. The V gene's germline CDR1 is LGHNA and CDR2 YNFKEQ. V shed 0 bases and J 4 bases; nucleotides not matched to a gene: 7. This CDR3 reads CASSQEDRGRRNQPQHF. The CDR3 nucleotides are TGTGCCAGCAGCCAAGAAGACAGGGGGAGACGGAATCAGCCCCAGCATTTT.